The 26 T cell receptor beta chains below all came from one sample that was sequenced in a study of human T cells and chemical hapten exposure. TCRdb re-called the RACE reads with MiXCR, one entry per CDR3 protein. The table includes roughly 180,000 distinct CDR3 sequences, around 22% detected once. The time point is: patch test 1, 2 weeks after DPC sensitization. Treatment described: therapeutic diphenylcyclopropenone sensitization with weekly scalp DPC. The starting material was whole blood, obtained in connection with sensitization to the hapten diphenylcyclopropenone (DPC). The receptors stem from a woman aged 45 to 65 with alopecia areata. Some clones in this sample may be carry-over from other donors' samples.

This chain connects TRBV13 to TRBJ2-5, with D possibly TRBD2 on 6 matching bases. V dropped 3 bases and J dropped 2 bases, with 13 bases sitting between them. The V gene's germline CDR1 is PRHDT and CDR2 FYEKMQ (reference sequence). There are 15 residues in the CDR3. CDR3 nucleotides: TGTGCCAGCAGCTTCGCGGCGGGGTTACAAGAGACCCAGTACTTC. Encoded protein: CASSFAAGLQETQYF.

This clonotype turned up a few times. The chain is built from TRBV5-1 and TRBJ2-1; 9 bases map to TRBD2. The germline gives CDR1 SGHRS, CDR2 YFSETQ. CDR3 length equals 15 residues. The trim removed 4 bases at V and 5 bases at J, leaving 7 bases unmatched. The CDR3 DNA reads as TGCGCCAGCAGCCCCACGGGACTAGCCAACAATGAGCAGTTCTTC. Translated, it gives CASSPTGLANNEQFF.

This clonotype was seen a few times. V is TRBV4-1 and J is TRBJ2-3; the D gene could be TRBD1 or TRBD2 (6 bases each). V was clipped by 6 bases and J by 3 bases, with 19 bases between them. This CDR3 has 16 residues. CDR1 is MGHRA and CDR2 is YSYEKL in the germline V gene. Here the CDR3 DNA reads TGCGCCAGCAGTGGGGGGCATATTGGGCTTACAGATACGCAGTATTTT. Amino acids: CASSGGHIGLTDTQYF.

This clonotype has more than one count but fewer than ten. V is TRBV28 and J is TRBJ1-1; 9 bases align to TRBD1. Germline V gene data show CDR1 as MDHEN and CDR2 as SYDVKM. CDR3 length: 15 residues. Trimming cost V 3 bases and J 3 bases; bases outside gene matches: 5. This chain's CDR3 is CASSFAGQGDTEAFF. The CDR3 coding sequence is TGTGCCAGCAGTTTTGCGGGACAGGGAGACACTGAAGCTTTCTTT.

This clonotype was counted a few times. The CDR3: CASSYGTGGGYTF. The CDR3 DNA is TGTGCCAGCAGTTACGGTACAGGGGGTGGCTACACCTTC. This chain links TRBV6-6 with TRBJ1-2; 8 nucleotides match TRBD1. The CDR3 spans 13 residues. After removal of 2 bases from V and 7 bases from J, the junction contained 3 bases not matched to a gene. Germline V CDR1 and CDR2: MNHNY, SVGAGI (reference sequence).

The chain is built from TRBV7-9 and TRBJ2-3; TRBD2 matches at 11 bases. The V gene end was trimmed by 5 bases and the J gene end by 4 bases; junction bases not matched to a gene: 8. Germline loops: CDR1 SEHNR, CDR2 FQNEAQ (reference sequence). The CDR3 length is 16 residues. As DNA, the CDR3 is TGTGCCAGCAGCCCTACTAGCGGGAGTACATCAGATACGCAGTATTTT. It is translated as CASSPTSGSTSDTQYF.

This clonotype appeared a few times. The chain employs TRBV10-2 and TRBJ1-2, with TRBD1 as a possible D gene (5 bases). The CDR3 contains 13 residues. The V end lost 10 bases, the J end lost 6 bases, and 18 bases lay between the germline ends. Germline V gene data show CDR1 as WSHSY and CDR2 as SAAADI. The CDR3 DNA reads as TGCGCCACTACTGGGACTGCTGCTAATGGCTACACCTTC. Protein sequence: CATTGTAANGYTF.

This chain uses TRBV9 with TRBJ2-5; D uncertain. In germline, CDR1 is SGDLS, CDR2 YYNGEE. Between the trimmed V and J ends, which lost 4 bases and 7 bases, there was a span of 14 bases. The CDR3 runs 13 residues. The CDR3 spells CASSRSGRGTQYF. The CDR3 DNA follows: TGTGCCAGCAGCAGGTCCGGTCGAGGGACCCAGTACTTC.

The chain links TRBV29-1 to TRBJ1-3; 8 bases agree with TRBD1. There are 13 residues in the CDR3. V gave up 5 bases and J gave up 5 bases; unmatched junction bases: 5. The germline V gene has CDR1 SQVTM and CDR2 ANQGSEA. CDR3 sequence: CSVRTGHRNTIYF. CDR3 nucleotide sequence: TGCAGCGTTCGGACAGGGCATAGAAACACCATATATTTT.

This clonotype came up a few times. V and J are TRBV29-1 and TRBJ2-7; 10 bases line up with TRBD1. CDR1 and CDR2 (germline): SQVTM, ANQGSEA. Trimming took 2 bases from V and 12 from J; bases not matched to a gene: 7. The CDR3 sequence is 12 residues long. The CDR3 spells CSVEIGQGVRYF. The CDR3 DNA reads TGCAGCGTTGAAATTGGACAGGGGGTGCGGTACTTC.

This clonotype was counted many times. The chain carries TRBV12-3 or TRBV12-4 and TRBJ2-2; no definite D call. The ends were cut back, 1 base at V and 7 bases at J, with 7 bases in the middle. CDR3 length: 13 residues. CDR3 sequence (DNA): TGTGCCAGCAGTTTAGGTGGAAGCGGGGAGCTGTTTTTT. Encoded protein: CASSLGGSGELFF.

This clonotype was seen just once. CDR3: CASSLGPLLTGELFF. DNA for the CDR3: TGTGCCAGCAGCTTAGGCCCCTTACTAACCGGGGAGCTGTTTTTT. The chain uses TRBV7-2 and TRBJ2-2; D gene ambiguous. In germline, CDR1 is SGHTA, CDR2 FQGNSA. The CDR3 extends over 15 amino acids. V dropped 1 base and J dropped 5 bases, with 11 bases sitting between them.

This clonotype has a single count. V usage is TRBV12-3 or TRBV12-4 and J usage is TRBJ1-6; maybe TRBD1 (5 bases). V shed 5 bases and J shed 5 bases, with 19 bases lying between them. The CDR3 runs to 17 residues. The DNA for the CDR3 is TGTGCCAGCAGTCAAATCTCCGGGGGATTCGATAATTCACCCCTCCACTTT. This gives the protein CASSQISGGFDNSPLHF.

This chain uses TRBV5-5 with TRBJ2-2; D possibly corresponds to TRBD2 (6 bases). The ends were cut back, 5 bases at V and 4 bases at J, with 12 bases in the middle. Germline V gives CDR1 SGHKS, CDR2 YYEKEE (reference sequence). The CDR3 consists of 14 residues. The CDR3 loop reads CASRRGRTTGELFF. DNA of the CDR3: TGTGCCAGCAGGCGGGGACGGACCACCGGGGAGCTGTTTTTT.

This clonotype was picked up a small number of times. The chain uses TRBV12-3 or TRBV12-4 and TRBJ2-5; the D is unclear. Trimming shortened V by 2 bases and J by 5 bases, and 6 bases separated the two germline ends. The CDR3 is made up of 12 amino acids. The CDR3 region has the DNA TGTGCCAGCAGTTTATCCGAGGAGACCCAGTACTTC. This codes for CASSLSEETQYF.

The genes are TRBV7-2 and TRBJ1-1; tentatively, D is TRBD1 (5 bases). The CDR3 length is 14 residues. V dropped 8 bases and J dropped 2 bases, with 15 bases sitting between them. Germline V CDR1 and CDR2: SGHTA, FQGNSA. The CDR3 loop reads CASGMGVGNTEAFF. The CDR3 region has the DNA TGTGCCAGCGGGATGGGGGTAGGAAACACTGAAGCTTTCTTT.

The chain is built from TRBV7-9 and TRBJ1-1; D is undetermined. V shed 4 bases and J shed 10 bases, with 13 bases lying between them. CDR1 SEHNR and CDR2 FQNEAQ come from the germline V gene (reference sequence). This CDR3 has 12 amino acids. The CDR3 sequence: CASSYPLGRAFF. The CDR3 DNA reads as TGTGCCAGCAGCTATCCATTGGGCCGAGCTTTCTTT.

This chain uses TRBV5-1 with TRBJ2-5; 9 nucleotides match TRBD2. V lost 4 bases and J lost 4; bases outside the gene matches: 14. The CDR3 has 17 amino acids. CDR1 and CDR2 (germline): SGHRS, YFSETQ. The CDR3 region is CASSQSGASGMGETQYF. As DNA, the CDR3 is TGCGCCAGCAGCCAATCCGGGGCTAGCGGGATGGGAGAGACCCAGTACTTC.

Comment on this clonotype: This sequence may be a read error, since a much larger clone differs from it by one base. The chain couples TRBV27 to TRBJ1-5; D not resolved. This CDR3 comprises 13 residues. The germline V gene has CDR1 MNHEY and CDR2 SMNVEV (reference sequence). V dropped 3 bases and J dropped 4 bases, with 7 bases sitting between them. CDR3 bases: TGTGCCAGCAGTTTCGAGCCTAATCAGCCCCAGCATTTT. This translates into CASSFEPNQPQHF.

The chain uses TRBV29-1 and TRBJ2-1; TRBD2 agrees at 13 bases. The V and J ends lost 7 bases and 8 bases, in that order; junction bases with no gene match: 11. From germline, CDR1 is SQVTM and CDR2 ANQGSEA. The CDR3 sequence is 15 residues long. The CDR3 sequence is CSAVPGLAGQDEQFF. In DNA form, the CDR3 reads TGCAGCGCCGTACCGGGACTAGCGGGGCAAGATGAGCAGTTCTTC.

V is TRBV4-1 and J is TRBJ1-1; 7 nucleotides align to TRBD1. Germline V gene data show CDR1 as MGHRA and CDR2 as YSYEKL. Trimming took 3 bases from V and 0 from J; bases not matched to a gene: 7. This CDR3 is built from 16 residues. The CDR3, as DNA: TGCGCCAGCAGCCAGGAGACAGGGATCATGAACACTGAAGCTTTCTTT. Its protein is CASSQETGIMNTEAFF.

In this sample, this clonotype turned up many times. V is TRBV9 and J is TRBJ2-1; 7 nucleotides align to TRBD2. Germline V gene sequence: CDR1 SGDLS, CDR2 YYNGEE. The CDR3 consists of 12 residues. Trimming cost V 4 bases and J 12 bases; bases outside gene matches: 7. As DNA, the CDR3 is TGTGCCAGCAGCCTCCGGGAGGACCGGCAGTTCTTC. This codes for CASSLREDRQFF.

The table lists this clonotype with many counts. The chain employs TRBV20-1 and TRBJ2-3, with 7 bases aligning to TRBD2. CDR1 is DFQATT, CDR2 SNEGSKA, per germline (reference sequence). The CDR3 is made up of 12 amino acids. DNA for the CDR3: TGCGGAGCGGGATCACACACAGATACGCAGTATTTT. Protein: CGAGSHTDTQYF.

This clonotype showed up just a few times. This rearrangement joins TRBV5-1 to TRBJ1-1, with 8 bases fitting TRBD1. The V segment lost 4 bases and the J segment 0 bases; nucleotides outside the gene matches: 2. The CDR3 covers 14 residues. Germline loops: CDR1 SGHRS, CDR2 YFSETQ. The CDR3 is CASSPDRVNTEAFF. The DNA for the CDR3 is TGCGCCAGCAGCCCGGACAGGGTGAACACTGAAGCTTTCTTT.

This clonotype appeared once. At one of its ends the junction is not consistent with the germline gene, which may arise from a read error. The V gene is TRBV20-1, the J gene TRBJ2-5; D may be TRBD1 or TRBD2 (6 bases each). CDR1 DFQATT and CDR2 SNEGSKA come from the germline V gene (reference sequence). This CDR3 region has 15 residues. CDR3 nucleotides: TGCAGTGCTGAAAAGAGTTGGGGGGCCCAAGAGACCCTGTACTTC. Its protein product is CSAEKSWGAQETLYF.

The table lists this clonotype with a count of one. Possible read error: a much larger clone is one base away. The chain's CDR3 is CASSLQGVTPQETHYF. The CDR3, as DNA: TGTGCCAGCAGCTTGCAAGGGGTTACCCCCCAAGAGACCCACTACTTC. The chain joins TRBV5-6 to TRBJ2-5; D is perhaps TRBD1 (5 bases). Germline V gene sequence: CDR1 SGHDT, CDR2 YYEEEE. There are 16 residues in the CDR3.